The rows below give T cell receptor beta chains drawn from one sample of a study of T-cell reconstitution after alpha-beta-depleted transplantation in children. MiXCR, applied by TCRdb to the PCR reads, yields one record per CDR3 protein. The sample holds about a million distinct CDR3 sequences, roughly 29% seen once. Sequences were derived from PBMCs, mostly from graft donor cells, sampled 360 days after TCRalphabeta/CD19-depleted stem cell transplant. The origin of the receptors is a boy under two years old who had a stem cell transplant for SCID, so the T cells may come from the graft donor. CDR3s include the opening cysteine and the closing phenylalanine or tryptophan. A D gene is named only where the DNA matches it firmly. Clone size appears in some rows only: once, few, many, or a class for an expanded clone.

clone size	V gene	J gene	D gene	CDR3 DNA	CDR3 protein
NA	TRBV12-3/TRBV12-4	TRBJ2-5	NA	TGTGCCAGCATCCGGGACTTCTCCGCGGAGACCCAGTACTTC	CASIRDFSAETQYF
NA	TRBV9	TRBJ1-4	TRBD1	TGTGCCAGCAGCCGAGGGGGCACAATCAATGAAAAACTGTTTTTT	CASSRGGTINEKLFF
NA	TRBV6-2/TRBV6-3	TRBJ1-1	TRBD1	TGTGCCAGCATCCCGTCGACAGGGTGGATGGAAGCTTTCTTT	CASIPSTGWMEAFF
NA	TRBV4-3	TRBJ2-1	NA	TGCGCCAGCAGCCCAACCGGGACCGCCAACAATGAGCAGTTCTTC	CASSPTGTANNEQFF
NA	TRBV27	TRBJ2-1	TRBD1	TGTGCCAGCAGTCCCCTCGACAGGGGCGCCTACAATGAGCAGTTCTTC	CASSPLDRGAYNEQFF
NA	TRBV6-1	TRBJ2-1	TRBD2	TGTGCCAGCAGCCCACTGGGCGGGGGGGCCTATGAGCAGTTCTTC	CASSPLGGGAYEQFF
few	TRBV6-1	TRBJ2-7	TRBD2	TGTGCCAGCAAGGGAGGGAGCTCCTACGAGCAGTACTTC	CASKGGSSYEQYF
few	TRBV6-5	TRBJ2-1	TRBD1	TGTGCCAGCACGGGACAGGGGACCCATGAGCAGTTCTTC	CASTGQGTHEQFF
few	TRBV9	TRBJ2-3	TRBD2	TGTGCCAGCAGCCCCCAGGGACTAGTAACCACAGATACGCAGTATTTT	CASSPQGLVTTDTQYF
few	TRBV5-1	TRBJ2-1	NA	TGCGCCAGCAGCGCAGGGGAAGAGCTCTACAATGAGCAGTTCTTC	CASSAGEELYNEQFF
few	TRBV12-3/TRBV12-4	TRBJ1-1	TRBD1	TGTGCCAGCAGTCGGGGGCAGGGGGCTGGCATGAACACTGAAGCTTTCTTT	CASSRGQGAGMNTEAFF
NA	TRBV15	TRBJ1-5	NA	TGTGCCACCAGCAGAGATATAACCCTTAATCAGCCCCAGCATTTT	CATSRDITLNQPQHF
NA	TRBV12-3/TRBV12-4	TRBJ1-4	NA	TGTGCCAGCAGATCAGGGACCGGCAGGAAACTGTTTTTT	CASRSGTGRKLFF
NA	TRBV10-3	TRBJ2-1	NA	TGTGCCATCAGGGGACTTATCAATGAGCAGTTCTTC	CAIRGLINEQFF
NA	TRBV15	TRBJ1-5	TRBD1	TGTGCCACCAGCCGCGACAGGGGAGATCAGCCCCAGCATTTT	CATSRDRGDQPQHF
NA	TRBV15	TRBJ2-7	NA	TGTGCCACCAGCAGCACGACCTCCTACGAGCAGTACTTC	CATSSTTSYEQYF
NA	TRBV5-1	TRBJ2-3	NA	TGCGCCAGCAGCTTGAGTAACGCCCTTGACACAGATACGCAGTATTTT	CASSLSNALDTDTQYF
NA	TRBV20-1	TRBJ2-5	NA	TGCAGTGCTGGCAGGGATAGACAAGAGACCCAGTACTTC	CSAGRDRQETQYF
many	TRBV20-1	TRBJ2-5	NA	TGCAGTGCTAGTATAGTCCGGGCTTTTGGGGAGACCCAGTACTTC	CSASIVRAFGETQYF
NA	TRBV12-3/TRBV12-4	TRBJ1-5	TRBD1	TGTGCCAGCAGTTCACAGGGGGCAAGCGGTCAGCCCCAGCATTTT	CASSSQGASGQPQHF
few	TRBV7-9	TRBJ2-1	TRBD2	TGTGCCAGCAGGTTTAGCGGGGACCCCTACAATGAGCAGTTCTTC	CASRFSGDPYNEQFF
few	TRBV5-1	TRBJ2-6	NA	TGCGCCAGCAGCTCAGGAGCTGCTGGGGCCAACGTCCTGACTTTC	CASSSGAAGANVLTF
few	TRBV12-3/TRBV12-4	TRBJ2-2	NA	TGTGCCAGCAGTTTAGCGGGTGGGACACTGGGCACCGGGGAGCTGTTTTTT	CASSLAGGTLGTGELFF
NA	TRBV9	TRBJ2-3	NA	TGTGCCAGCAGCGTAGAACCCATTAGCACAGATACGCAGTATTTT	CASSVEPISTDTQYF
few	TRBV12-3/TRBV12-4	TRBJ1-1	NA	TGTGCCAGCAGTCCTTCCGGGCCCCGAACGGTGAACACTGAAGCTTTCTTT	CASSPSGPRTVNTEAFF
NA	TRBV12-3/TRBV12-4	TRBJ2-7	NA	TGTGCCAGCAGTTTACGGAAGGGTCACCTAACAGAGCAGTACTTC	CASSLRKGHLTEQYF
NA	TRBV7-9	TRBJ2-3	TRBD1	TGTGCCAGCAGCTTAAGGGGGCGCGCCACAGATACGCAGTATTTT	CASSLRGRATDTQYF
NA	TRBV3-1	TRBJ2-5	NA	TGTGCCAGCAGCCAACTACCGGGACGCGGGGAGACCCAGTACTTC	CASSQLPGRGETQYF
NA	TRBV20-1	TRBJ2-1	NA	TGCAGTGCTGGGGACCGTTCACACAATGAGCAGTTCTTC	CSAGDRSHNEQFF
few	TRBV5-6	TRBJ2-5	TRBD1	TGTGCCAGCAGCTTGGCCGGACAGGCGTACCAAGAGACCCAGTACTTC	CASSLAGQAYQETQYF
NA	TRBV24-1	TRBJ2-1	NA	TGTGCCACCAGTGATTTTAGCCAGGGAAGAAACAATGAGCAGTTCTTC	CATSDFSQGRNNEQFF
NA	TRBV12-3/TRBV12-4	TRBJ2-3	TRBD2	TGTGCCAGCAGTCCCCCCCTAGCGGGGACCACAGATACGCAGTATTTT	CASSPPLAGTTDTQYF
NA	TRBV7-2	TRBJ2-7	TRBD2	TGTGCCAGCAGTCCCGGAGGTAGCGGGGGATCCTACGAGCAGTACTTC	CASSPGGSGGSYEQYF
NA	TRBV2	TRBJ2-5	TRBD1	TGTGCCAGCAGTGGAGGGACAGGGGACCTAGAGACCCAGTACTTC	CASSGGTGDLETQYF
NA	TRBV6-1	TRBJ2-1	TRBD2	TGTGCCAGCAGCCCCCGGCGGGGGGCCGGTAATGAGCAGTTCTTC	CASSPRRGAGNEQFF
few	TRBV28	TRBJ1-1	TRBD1	TGTGCCAGCAGTTTCCGACAGGGGCGCCGGGGTCACACTGAAGCTTTCTTT	CASSFRQGRRGHTEAFF
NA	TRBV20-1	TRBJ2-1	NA	TGCAGTGCCCCGGGCCAGACGCTCAATGAGCAGTTCTTC	CSAPGQTLNEQFF
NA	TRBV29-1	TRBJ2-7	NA	TGCAGCGTTGAAGCCCCAGTAGGGCAGTACTTC	CSVEAPVGQYF
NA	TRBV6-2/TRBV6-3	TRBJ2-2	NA	TGTGCCAGCAGTTACGGCCCTTTTCTGGGGGCCCGTTCGAGAACCGGGGAGCTGTTTTTT	CASSYGPFLGARSRTGELFF
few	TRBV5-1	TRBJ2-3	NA	TGCGCCAGCAGCCCCGGGACCGCGTTACCAGATACGCAGTATTTT	CASSPGTALPDTQYF
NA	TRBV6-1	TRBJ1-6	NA	TGTGCCAGCAGTGTTTTAACAGAGTATAATTCACCCCTCCACTTT	CASSVLTEYNSPLHF
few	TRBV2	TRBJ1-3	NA	TGTGCCAAAGGACAGCCCCTTCCTGGAAACACCATATATTTT	CAKGQPLPGNTIYF
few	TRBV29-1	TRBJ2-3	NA	TGCAGCGTTGAACCCACCACAGATACGCAGTATTTT	CSVEPTTDTQYF
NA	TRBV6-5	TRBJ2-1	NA	TGTGCCAGCAGTTACCCGCGTGGGGGGGCCTCAGATGAGCAGTTCTTC	CASSYPRGGASDEQFF
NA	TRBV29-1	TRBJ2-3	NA	TGCAGCGTTGAGGCAGGGAGGCGGACAGATACGCAGTATTTT	CSVEAGRRTDTQYF
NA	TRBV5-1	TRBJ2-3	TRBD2	TGCGCCAGCAGGCTTGGAATAGCGGGGGTCACAGATACGCAGTATTTT	CASRLGIAGVTDTQYF
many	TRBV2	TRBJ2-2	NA	TGTGCCAGCAACCCCGGAGGGAACACCGGGGAGCTGTTTTTT	CASNPGGNTGELFF
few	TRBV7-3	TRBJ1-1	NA	TGTGCCAGCAGCTCTTATGGACAGTTTCGGGCGAACACTGAAGCTTTCTTT	CASSSYGQFRANTEAFF
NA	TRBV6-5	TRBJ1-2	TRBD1	TGTGCCAGCAGTTGGGACAGGGAAAACTATGGCTACACCTTC	CASSWDRENYGYTF
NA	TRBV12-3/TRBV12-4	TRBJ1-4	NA	TGTGCCAGCAGTCGCTACAGGGTGGGTGAAAAACTGTTTTTT	CASSRYRVGEKLFF
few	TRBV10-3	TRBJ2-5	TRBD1	TGTGCCATCAGTGCCGGGACAGGGGGCGGAGAGACCCAGTACTTC	CAISAGTGGGETQYF
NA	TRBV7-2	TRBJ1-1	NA	TGTGCCAGCAGCCGCCTGGACCGGGCGGCGAACACTGAAGCTTTCTTT	CASSRLDRAANTEAFF
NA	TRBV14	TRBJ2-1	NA	TGTGCCAGCAGCGACCGGGACAACTCCTACAATGAGCAGTTCTTC	CASSDRDNSYNEQFF
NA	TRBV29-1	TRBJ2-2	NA	TGCAGCGTTGTATGGCCCTCAAGTAACACCGGGGAGCTGTTTTTT	CSVVWPSSNTGELFF
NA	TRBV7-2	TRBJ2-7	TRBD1	TGTGCCAGCAGCTTGCGGACAGGAAATTCCTACGAGCAGTACTTC	CASSLRTGNSYEQYF
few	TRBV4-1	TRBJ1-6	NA	TGCGCCAGCAGCCAAGATCAGGTCAGGGGTTCACCCCTCCACTTT	CASSQDQVRGSPLHF
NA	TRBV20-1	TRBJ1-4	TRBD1	TGCAGTGCTAGGGGGGCAGGGGGCGAGGAAACTAATGAAAAACTGTTTTTT	CSARGAGGEETNEKLFF